Sequencing of this T cell receptor (beta chain) was carried out in a study of B cell selection in AIRE deficiency. Sequencing used immunoSEQ multiplex PCR; TCRdb keeps in-frame clones, though not all of them. The table includes over 20,000 clones, about 90% detected once. V lost 8 bases to trimming and J lost 4 bases, with 14 bases between them. This CDR3 contains 13 residues. Germline-derived CDR1 and CDR2 are WSHSY and SAAADI. Regulatory T cells were sorted as CD4+CD25hiCD127low/negative. Sample: CD4+CD25+ Tregs sorted from PBMCs. The chain carries TRBV10-2 and TRBJ1-2, with no clear D. The sequence was obtained from a human donor in good health. The CDR3 spells CASATPSFYGYTF. CDR3 DNA: TGCGCCAGCGCCACTCCTTCTTTCTATGGCTACACCTTC.